This record covers a single TCR beta chain. Clones were sequenced by immunoSEQ multiplex PCR, and TCRdb holds only the in-frame ones, with some missing. In the table there are 150,000 to 200,000 clones, 80% to 90% of which are singletons. With 7 bases removed from V and 7 bases from J, the gap between germline ends came to 13 bases. The germline V gene encodes CDR1 DFQATT and CDR2 SNEGSKA (reference sequence). CDR3 length equals 11 residues. This sample was taken from a study of blood T cell repertoires in COVID-19. Study-wide context: Sites across the United States, Italy and Spain contributed samples from acute and convalescent COVID-19. Sources were T cells, B-cell-depleted T cells, or PBMCs; the material itself was cDNA or gDNA.

The receptor was isolated from a man aged 50-60 years with active or convalescent COVID-19. The V call is TRBV20-1, the J call TRBJ1-2, with unresolved D. Sample: peripheral blood. The CDR3 bases are TGCAGTGTTTCGTCGGGTTTTGGCTACACCTTC. It specifies CSVSSGFGYTF.